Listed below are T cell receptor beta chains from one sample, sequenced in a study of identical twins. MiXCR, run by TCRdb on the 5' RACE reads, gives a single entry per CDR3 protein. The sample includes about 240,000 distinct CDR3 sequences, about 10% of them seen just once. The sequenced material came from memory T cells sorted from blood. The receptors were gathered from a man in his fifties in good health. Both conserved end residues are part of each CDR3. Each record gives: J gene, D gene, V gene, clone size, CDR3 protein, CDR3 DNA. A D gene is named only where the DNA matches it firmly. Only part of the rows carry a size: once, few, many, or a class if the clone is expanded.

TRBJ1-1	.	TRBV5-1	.	CASSRGAGWTEAFF	TGCGCCAGCAGCCGAGGGGCGGGTTGGACTGAAGCTTTCTTT
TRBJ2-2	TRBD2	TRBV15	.	CATSSKEEGGDGTGELFF	TGTGCCACCAGCTCAAAGGAGGAGGGAGGGGACGGCACCGGGGAGCTGTTTTTT
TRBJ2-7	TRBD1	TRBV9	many	CASSIWTGDDDEQYF	TGTGCCAGCAGCATTTGGACAGGGGACGACGACGAGCAGTACTTC
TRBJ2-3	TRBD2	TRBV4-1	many	CASSQVSGGTDTQYF	TGCGCCAGCAGCCAAGTAAGCGGGGGCACAGATACGCAGTATTTT
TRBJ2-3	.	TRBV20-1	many	CSAIGQNTDTQYF	TGCAGTGCTATCGGACAGAACACAGATACGCAGTATTTT
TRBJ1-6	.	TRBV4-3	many	CASSQELDGGALHF	TGCGCCAGCAGCCAAGAACTAGACGGGGGAGCCCTCCACTTT
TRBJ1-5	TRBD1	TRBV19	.	CASTQGANHNQPQHF	TGTGCCAGTACGCAGGGGGCGAATCACAATCAGCCCCAGCATTTT
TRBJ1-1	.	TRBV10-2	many	CASRRADSEAFF	TGCGCCAGCAGAAGGGCCGATTCTGAAGCTTTCTTT
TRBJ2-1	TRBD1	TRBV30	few	CAWRLRLGQGSYNEQFF	TGTGCCTGGAGATTACGACTCGGACAGGGTTCCTACAATGAGCAGTTCTTC
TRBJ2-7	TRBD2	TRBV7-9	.	CASSDSGRAYEQYF	TGTGCCAGCAGCGATAGCGGGAGGGCCTACGAGCAGTACTTC
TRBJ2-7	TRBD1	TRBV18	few	CASSPLLAGGRDEQYF	TGTGCCAGCTCACCACTCCTAGCAGGGGGCCGGGACGAGCAGTACTTC
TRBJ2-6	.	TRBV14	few	CATTGTGANVLTF	TGTGCCACCACAGGGACTGGGGCCAACGTCCTGACTTTC
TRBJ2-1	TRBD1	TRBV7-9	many	CASSLGQGSYNEQFF	TGTGCCAGCAGCTTAGGACAGGGTTCGTACAATGAGCAGTTCTTC
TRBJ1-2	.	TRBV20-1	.	CSASERRVPNYGYTF	TGCAGTGCTAGTGAACGAAGGGTACCTAACTATGGCTACACCTTC